This entry lists 31 T cell receptor beta chains sequenced from one sample in a study of cytomegalovirus exposure and HLA in healthy donors. Only in-frame clones appear in the TCRdb table, and some are missing; sequencing was by immunoSEQ multiplex PCR. The top ten clones hold over 6% of a sample with 55,000 to 75,000 clones, 95% of them seen once. The material sequenced was PBMCs. The receptors stem from a woman younger than 35 in good health and CMV-seropositive.

The CDR3 here is CASSQWGDRQETQYF. In DNA form, the CDR3 reads TGCGCCAGCAGCCAATGGGGGGACCGACAAGAGACCCAGTACTTC. V gene TRBV4-1 combines with J gene TRBJ2-5; possible D gene TRBD2, 6 bases. V was cut by 2 bases and J by 2 bases, with 12 bases left in between. Germline lookup yields CDR1 MGHRA and CDR2 YSYEKL. The CDR3 is 15 amino acids.

The J gene is TRBJ2-5, the V gene TRBV27; 8 nucleotides agree with TRBD2. Trimming took 8 bases from V and 4 from J; bases not matched to a gene: 21. Germline loops: CDR1 MNHEY, CDR2 SMNVEV (reference sequence). The CDR3 is 18 amino acids. This CDR3 reads CASGVGGSGSVLAETQYF. CDR3 coding DNA: TGTGCCAGCGGGGTGGGGGGAAGCGGGAGTGTCCTCGCAGAGACCCAGTACTTC.

The chain carries TRBV6-1 and TRBJ1-1; D not certain. V shed 2 bases and J shed 5 bases, with 12 bases lying between them. The CDR3 spans 14 residues. Germline-derived CDR1 and CDR2 are MNHNS and SASEGT. This CDR3 reads CASSENRGSTEAFF. The CDR3 region has the DNA TGTGCCAGCAGTGAAAACAGAGGGAGTACTGAAGCTTTCTTT.

This clone was found once. The genes are TRBV5-4 and TRBJ2-7; D remains unclear. The germline V gene encodes CDR1 SGHNT and CDR2 YYREEE (reference sequence). Trimming cost V 0 bases and J 3 bases, with 7 bases left between them. The CDR3 has 13 residues. The chain's CDR3 is CASSLVGSYEQYF. In DNA, the CDR3 is TGTGCCAGCAGCTTGGTTGGCAGCTACGAGCAGTACTTC. The whole variable domain, filled in from reference TRBV5-4 and TRBJ2-7, reads ETGVTQSPTHLIKTRGQQVTLRCSSQSGHNTVSWYQQALGQGPQFIFQYYREEENGRGNFPPRFSGLQFPNYSSELNVNALELDDSALYLCASSLVGSYEQYFGPGTRLTVT.

The chain carries TRBV7-9 and TRBJ2-1; 9 bases match TRBD1. V was pared by 6 bases and J by 8 bases, with 8 bases of the junction left unmatched. The CDR3 runs to 14 residues. Germline V gene lookup returns CDR1 SEHNR and CDR2 FQNEAQ (reference sequence). The CDR3 region has the DNA TGTGCCAGCAGTTCCGGGACAGGGTACGATGAGCAGTTCTTC. Translating gives CASSSGTGYDEQFF.

This clone was counted a single time. The chain is built from TRBV7-3 and TRBJ2-7; perhaps TRBD1 as D (6 bases). From germline, CDR1 is SGHTA and CDR2 FQGTGA. This CDR3 is built from 14 residues. V shed 5 bases and J shed 0 bases, with 11 bases lying between them. CDR3 in amino acids: CASSPGHHSYEQYF. CDR3 nucleotide sequence: TGTGCCAGCAGCCCGGGACACCACTCCTACGAGCAGTACTTC.

This clone was counted once. Here the CDR3 DNA reads TGTGCCAGCAGCTTTAGGGGGCCGGACACCGGGGAGCTGTTTTTT. Translated, it gives CASSFRGPDTGELFF. V and J are TRBV7-2 and TRBJ2-2, with 7 positions matching TRBD1. This CDR3 has 15 amino acids. Looked up from germline, CDR1 is SGHTA and CDR2 is FQGNSA. V dropped 3 bases and J dropped 3; count of bases not matched to a gene: 4.

The genes are TRBV10-3 and TRBJ2-5; 7 positions agree with TRBD1. The ends lost 2 bases at V and 2 bases at J; junction bases unmatched: 11. Germline V gene lookup returns CDR1 ENHRY and CDR2 SYGVKD. This CDR3 has 17 amino acids. Written as DNA, the CDR3 is TGTGCCATCAGTGAGGGGGGACAGAGATTCCTGCAAGAGACCCAGTACTTC. Its protein product is CAISEGGQRFLQETQYF.

The chain couples TRBV9 to TRBJ2-5, with D maybe TRBD2 (5 bases). The CDR3 has 16 residues. Germline V gene data show CDR1 as SGDLS and CDR2 as YYNGEE. V lost 2 bases, J lost 2 bases, and 16 bases lay in between. This CDR3 is CASSVQGSRLQETQYF. The CDR3 DNA reads TGTGCCAGCAGCGTGCAAGGGAGTCGTCTACAAGAGACCCAGTACTTC.

The chain is built from TRBV7-9 and TRBJ1-1; TRBD1 is a possible D gene (6 bases). Germline V gene sequence: CDR1 SEHNR, CDR2 FQNEAQ (reference sequence). The CDR3 totals 14 residues. Trimming cost V 4 bases and J 5 bases, with 14 bases left between them. The CDR3 region is CASSSRGGLTEAFF. The CDR3, as DNA: TGTGCCAGCAGCTCACGGGGGGGCTTGACTGAAGCTTTCTTT.

This chain links TRBV30 with TRBJ1-3; the D gene is possibly TRBD1 (5 bases). Between the trimmed V and J ends, which lost 3 bases and 6 bases, there was a span of 15 bases. This CDR3 has 14 amino acids. From germline, CDR1 is GTSNPN and CDR2 SVGIG (reference sequence). For the CDR3, the DNA is TGTGCCTGGAGCCGACAGCCTCTGGTAAACACCATATATTTT. This codes for CAWSRQPLVNTIYF.

The V gene is TRBV18, the J gene TRBJ2-4; no firm D call. The germline gives CDR1 KGHSH, CDR2 LQKENI. The ends were cut back, 1 base at V and 0 bases at J, with 4 bases in the middle. CDR3 length: 14 amino acids. In DNA, the CDR3 is TGTGCCAGCTCACCACAGCTAGCCAAAAACATTCAGTACTTC. Amino acid sequence: CASSPQLAKNIQYF.

The chain has TRBV4-2 and TRBJ2-1; D not certain. Trimming stripped 1 base from V and 10 bases from J, with 14 bases between. From germline, CDR1 is LGHNA and CDR2 YNFKEQ. CDR3 length: 14 amino acids. In DNA, the CDR3 is TGTGCCAGCAGCCAAGTCGCAGGCCATGGGGAGCAGTTCTTC. This gives the protein CASSQVAGHGEQFF.

In DNA form, the CDR3 reads TGTGCCAGCAGCCGGGGTTTGTTGGGCGGGGAGACCCAGTACTTC. It yields the protein CASSRGLLGGETQYF. The chain is built from TRBV14 and TRBJ2-5; D may be TRBD2 (5 bases). This CDR3 region has 15 residues. V gave up 4 bases and J gave up 5 bases, with 17 bases separating them. Per germline, CDR1 SGHDN and CDR2 FVKESK.

This chain links TRBV19 with TRBJ2-7; TRBD2 is a possible D gene (7 bases). Trimming pared 8 bases from V and 1 base from J, leaving 18 bases between. The CDR3 totals 15 residues. The germline CDR1 and CDR2 sequences are LNHDA and SQIVND (reference sequence). Here the CDR3 reads CASRGADLSSYEQYF. The CDR3 nucleotides read TGTGCCAGTCGGGGGGCTGACTTATCATCCTACGAGCAGTACTTC.

V is TRBV11-2 and J is TRBJ2-1; 12 bases fit TRBD2. The trim removed 3 bases at V and 7 bases at J, leaving 10 bases unmatched. The CDR3 extends over 17 amino acids. Germline CDR1 reads SGHAT; CDR2 reads FQNNGV. CDR3 residues: CASSFPALAGGVNEQFF. In DNA form, the CDR3 reads TGTGCCAGCAGCTTTCCCGCCCTAGCGGGAGGGGTTAATGAGCAGTTCTTC.

V is TRBV6-1 and J is TRBJ1-1; maybe TRBD1 (6 bases). This CDR3 region has 14 residues. The germline gives CDR1 MNHNS, CDR2 SASEGT. Trimming pared 1 base from V and 1 base from J, leaving 7 bases between. CDR3 bases: TGTGCCAGCAGTGAAGTAGGGGGGAACACTGAAGCTTTCTTT. It yields the protein CASSEVGGNTEAFF.

This sequence joins TRBV27 and TRBJ2-5, with 12 bases that match TRBD1. From germline, CDR1 is MNHEY and CDR2 SMNVEV (reference sequence). Germline trimming cut 5 bases from V and 9 bases from J; bases unmatched to any gene: 7. This CDR3 spans 14 amino acids. The CDR3 sequence: CASSEGQGARSQYF. The CDR3 region has the DNA TGTGCCAGCAGTGAGGGACAGGGGGCGCGATCCCAGTACTTC.

The gene calls are TRBV5-6 and TRBJ2-3, with D tentatively TRBD2 (7 bases). V lost 5 bases and J lost 6, with 13 bases in between. The CDR3 length is 13 residues. Germline CDR1 reads SGHDT; CDR2 reads YYEEEE. Here the CDR3 reads CASRRGGVDTQYF. CDR3 in DNA: TGTGCCAGCAGGAGGGGGGGTGTGGATACGCAGTATTTT.

J is TRBJ1-1 and V is TRBV29-1, with a weak D call TRBD1 (6 bases). Germline V lookup: CDR1 SQVTM, CDR2 ANQGSEA. V lost 8 bases, J lost 4 bases, and 17 bases lay in between. The CDR3 is 13 residues long. The CDR3, as DNA: TGCAGCACCCTCAAGGGGGAGGGCACTGAAGCTTTCTTT. Translated: CSTLKGEGTEAFF.

The CDR3 protein is CASSPPGGQETQYF. The CDR3 nucleotides read TGTGCCAGCAGCCCCCCGGGGGGGCAAGAGACCCAGTACTTC. V gene TRBV28 combines with J gene TRBJ2-5; 8 bases map to TRBD2. CDR1 is MDHEN and CDR2 is SYDVKM in the germline V gene. With V trimmed by 6 bases and J by 2 bases, 5 bases remained unmatched. The CDR3 runs to 14 residues.

Points on this clone: The same CDR3 is also encoded by other DNA sequences in this sample. The rearrangement links TRBV19 to TRBJ1-1; no clear D. Trimming removed 3 bases from V and 2 bases from J, with 7 bases in between. The V gene's germline CDR1 is LNHDA and CDR2 SQIVND (reference sequence). This CDR3 is 13 amino acids long. CDR3 in DNA: TGTGCCAGTAGTATTTCGGGTAACACTGAAGCTTTCTTT. As protein: CASSISGNTEAFF.

The gene calls are TRBV18 and TRBJ2-3; 13 bases fit TRBD2. V gave up 6 bases and J gave up 2 bases; unmatched junction bases: 14. The CDR3 length is 19 residues. Germline CDR1 reads KGHSH; CDR2 reads LQKENI. The CDR3 region is CASSSGLAGVPTYTDTQYF. The DNA of the CDR3 is TGTGCCAGCTCCAGCGGACTAGCGGGAGTGCCCACGTACACAGATACGCAGTATTTT.

With regard to this clone: Other DNA sequences in this sample translate to the same CDR3. The V call is TRBV2, the J call TRBJ1-2; TRBD1 might be the D (6 bases). CDR3 length: 12 residues. V shed 10 bases and J shed 2 bases, with 11 bases lying between them. Germline CDR1 and CDR2: SNHLY and FYNNEI. CDR3 loop: CATRTENYGYTF. The CDR3 DNA sequence: TGTGCCACCCGGACAGAAAACTATGGCTACACCTTC.

The chain joins TRBV11-2 to TRBJ2-2, with 8 bases fitting TRBD2. The CDR3 is 15 amino acids. V shed 5 bases, J shed 5 bases, and the junction held 7 bases outside the gene matches. CDR1 and CDR2 from the germline V gene are SGHAT and FQNNGV. CDR3 nucleotides: TGTGCCAGCAGCCCCAGCGGGAGAGATACCGGGGAGCTGTTTTTT. Its protein is CASSPSGRDTGELFF. Supplemented by reference TRBV11-2 and TRBJ2-2, the full variable domain reads EAGVAQSPRYKIIEKRQSVAFWCNPISGHATLYWYQQILGQGPKLLIQFQNNGVVDDSQLPKDRFSAERLKGVDSTLKIQPAKLEDSAVYLCASSPSGRDTGELFFGEGSRLTVL.

The chain is built from TRBV4-1 and TRBJ2-5; 10 nucleotides line up with TRBD1. Germline V gene data show CDR1 as MGHRA and CDR2 as YSYEKL. CDR3 length: 16 residues. V lost 4 bases and J lost 0; bases outside the gene matches: 5. CDR3 nucleotide sequence: TGCGCCAGCAGCCCACTGGACAGGGGGTACCAAGAGACCCAGTACTTC. This gives the protein CASSPLDRGYQETQYF.

The V and J genes are TRBV5-4 and TRBJ2-5, with a tentative D call TRBD2 (6 bases). This CDR3 is 16 amino acids long. V lost 4 bases to trimming and J lost 2 bases, with 18 bases between them. Germline CDR1 and CDR2: SGHNT and YYREEE (reference sequence). The CDR3 nucleotides are TGTGCCAGCAGCCCCTGGGAGGTACTGGGTCAAGAGACCCAGTACTTC. Encoded protein: CASSPWEVLGQETQYF. Full variable domain (rest looked up from reference TRBV5-4 and TRBJ2-5): ETGVTQSPTHLIKTRGQQVTLRCSSQSGHNTVSWYQQALGQGPQFIFQYYREEENGRGNFPPRFSGLQFPNYSSELNVNALELDDSALYLCASSPWEVLGQETQYFGPGTRLLVL.

The chain recombines TRBV5-1 with TRBJ2-1, with 9 positions matching TRBD2. This CDR3 has 15 amino acids. With V trimmed by 0 bases and J by 5 bases, 3 bases remained unmatched. CDR1 is SGHRS and CDR2 is YFSETQ in the germline V gene. This CDR3 is CASSLDSGSHNEQFF. CDR3 bases: TGCGCCAGCAGCTTGGATAGCGGGAGCCACAATGAGCAGTTCTTC.

V and J are TRBV28 and TRBJ2-6, with D perhaps matching TRBD1 (5 bases). V dropped 5 bases and J dropped 0 bases, with 8 bases sitting between them. The CDR3 is 15 residues long. The germline V gene encodes CDR1 MDHEN and CDR2 SYDVKM. CDR3 DNA: TGTGCCAGCAGTCAAAGGGGCTCTGGGGCCAACGTCCTGACTTTC. It codes for CASSQRGSGANVLTF.

This sequence joins TRBV5-1 and TRBJ2-2, with a tentative D call TRBD1 (6 bases). The CDR3 is 16 amino acids. Looked up from germline, CDR1 is SGHRS and CDR2 is YFSETQ. Trimming took off 7 bases at V and 4 bases at J, with 20 bases between the two ends. In DNA, the CDR3 is TGCGCCAGCCGCACCGCAGGGGTAGTGAGCACCGGGGAGCTGTTTTTT. It codes for CASRTAGVVSTGELFF.

The chain links TRBV30 to TRBJ2-3, with 10 bases lining up with TRBD1. CDR3 size: 15 residues. V lost 3 bases and J lost 3; bases outside the gene matches: 6. Germline values: CDR1 GTSNPN, CDR2 SVGIG (reference sequence). CDR3 nucleotides: TGTGCCTGGAGGGCGGACAGGGGGGGTACAGATACGCAGTATTTT. This codes for CAWRADRGGTDTQYF.